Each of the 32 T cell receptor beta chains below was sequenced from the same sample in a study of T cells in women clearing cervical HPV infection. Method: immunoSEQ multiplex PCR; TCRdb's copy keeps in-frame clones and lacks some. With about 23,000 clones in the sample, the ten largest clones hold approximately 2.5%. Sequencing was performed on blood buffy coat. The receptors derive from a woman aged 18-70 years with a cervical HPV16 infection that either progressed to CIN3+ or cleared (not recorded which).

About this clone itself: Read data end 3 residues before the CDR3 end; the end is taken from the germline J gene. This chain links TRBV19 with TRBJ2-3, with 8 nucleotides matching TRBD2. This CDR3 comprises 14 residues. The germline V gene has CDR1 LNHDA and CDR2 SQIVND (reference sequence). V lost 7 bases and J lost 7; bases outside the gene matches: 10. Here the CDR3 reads CASNSAGGPNTQYF. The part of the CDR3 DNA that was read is TGTGCCAGTAACTCGGCGGGGGGCCCTAATACG.

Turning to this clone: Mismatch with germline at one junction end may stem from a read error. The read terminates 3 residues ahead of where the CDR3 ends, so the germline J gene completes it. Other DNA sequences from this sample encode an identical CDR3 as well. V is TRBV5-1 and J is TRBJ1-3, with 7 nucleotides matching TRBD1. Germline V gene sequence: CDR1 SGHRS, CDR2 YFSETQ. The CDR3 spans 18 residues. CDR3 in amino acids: CASSDPFSGQHTGNTIYF. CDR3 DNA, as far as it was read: TGCGCCAGCAGTGACCCTTTTTCGGGACAGCACACTGGAAACACA.

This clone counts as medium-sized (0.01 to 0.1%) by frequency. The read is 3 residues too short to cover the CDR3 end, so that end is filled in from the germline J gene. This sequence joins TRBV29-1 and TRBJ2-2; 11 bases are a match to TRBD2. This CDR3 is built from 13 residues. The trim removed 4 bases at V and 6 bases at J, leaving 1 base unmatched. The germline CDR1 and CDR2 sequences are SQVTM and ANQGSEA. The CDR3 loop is CSVVLAGAGELFF. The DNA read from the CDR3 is TGCAGCGTTGTACTAGCGGGAGCCGGGGAG.

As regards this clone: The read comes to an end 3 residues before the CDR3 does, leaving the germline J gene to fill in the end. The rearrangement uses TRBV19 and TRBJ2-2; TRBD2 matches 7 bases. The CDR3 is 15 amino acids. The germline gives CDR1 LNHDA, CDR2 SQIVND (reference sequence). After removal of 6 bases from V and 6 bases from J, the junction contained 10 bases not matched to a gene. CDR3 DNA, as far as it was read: TGTGCCAGTAGGGTAGGGGAGGGGCAGGCCGGGGAG. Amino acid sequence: CASRVGEGQAGE. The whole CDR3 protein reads CASRVGEGQAGELFF.

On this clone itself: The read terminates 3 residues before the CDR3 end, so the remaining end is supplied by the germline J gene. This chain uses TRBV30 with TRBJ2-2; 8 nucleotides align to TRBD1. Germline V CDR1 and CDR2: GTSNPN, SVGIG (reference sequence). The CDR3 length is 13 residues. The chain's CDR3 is CAWDRGTNEKLFF. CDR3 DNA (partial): TGTGCCTGGGACAGGGGAACTAATGAAAAG.

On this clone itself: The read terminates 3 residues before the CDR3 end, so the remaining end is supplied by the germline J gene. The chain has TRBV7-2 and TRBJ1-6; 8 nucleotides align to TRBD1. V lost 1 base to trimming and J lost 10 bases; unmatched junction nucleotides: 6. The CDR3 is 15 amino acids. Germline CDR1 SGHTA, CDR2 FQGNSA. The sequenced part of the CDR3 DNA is TGTGCCAGCAGCTTAGGACAGGGGTACCGCTCACCC. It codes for CASSLGQGYRSP. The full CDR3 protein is CASSLGQGYRSPLHF.

CDR3 bases read: TGTGCCAGCAGGTTACTAGCGTTATACTCCTACAATGAG. Translation: CASRLLALYSYNE. The CDR3 in its entirety is CASRLLALYSYNEQFF. The chain couples TRBV2 to TRBJ2-1; TRBD2 agrees at 7 bases. The CDR3 extends 3 residues past the end of the read, so its final part is completed from the germline J gene. There are 16 residues in the CDR3. Per germline, CDR1 SNHLY and CDR2 FYNNEI. V was pared by 6 bases and J by 0 bases, with 8 bases of the junction left unmatched.

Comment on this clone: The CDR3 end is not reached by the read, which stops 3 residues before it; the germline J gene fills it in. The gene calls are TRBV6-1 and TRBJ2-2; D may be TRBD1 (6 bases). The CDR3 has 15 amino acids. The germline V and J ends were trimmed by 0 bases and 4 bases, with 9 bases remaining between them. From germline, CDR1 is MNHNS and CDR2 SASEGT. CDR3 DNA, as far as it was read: TGTGCCAGCAGTGAAGCCACAGGGCCCACCGGGGAG. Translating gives CASSEATGPTGE. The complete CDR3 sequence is CASSEATGPTGELFF.

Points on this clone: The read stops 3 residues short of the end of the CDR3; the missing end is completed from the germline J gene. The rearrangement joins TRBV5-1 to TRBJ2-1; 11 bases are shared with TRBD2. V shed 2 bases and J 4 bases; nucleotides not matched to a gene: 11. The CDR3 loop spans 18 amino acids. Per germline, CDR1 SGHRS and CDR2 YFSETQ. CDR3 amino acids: CASSLRGGTSGTYNEQFF. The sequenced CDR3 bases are TGCGCCAGCAGCTTACGCGGCGGGACTAGCGGCACTTACAATGAG.

The CDR3 bases that were read are TGCAGTGCATTGGGACTAGCGGGAGTGGGCAATGAG. This codes for CSALGLAGVGNE. The whole CDR3 region reads CSALGLAGVGNEQFF. The rearrangement joins TRBV20-1 to TRBJ2-1; 14 bases line up with TRBD2. The read falls 3 residues short of the CDR3 end, and the missing part is taken from the germline J gene. The V and J ends lost 6 bases and 6 bases, in that order; junction bases with no gene match: 7. Germline V gives CDR1 DFQATT, CDR2 SNEGSKA (reference sequence). This CDR3 spans 15 amino acids.

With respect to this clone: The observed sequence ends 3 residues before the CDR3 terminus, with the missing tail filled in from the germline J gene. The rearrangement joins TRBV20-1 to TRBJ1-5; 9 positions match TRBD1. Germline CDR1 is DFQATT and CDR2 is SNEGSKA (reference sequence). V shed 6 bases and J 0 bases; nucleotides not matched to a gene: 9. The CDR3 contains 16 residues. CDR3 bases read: TGCAGTGCCCAAGGACAGGGGCCCTTTAGCAATCAGCCC. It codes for CSAQGQGPFSNQP. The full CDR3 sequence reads CSAQGQGPFSNQPQHF.

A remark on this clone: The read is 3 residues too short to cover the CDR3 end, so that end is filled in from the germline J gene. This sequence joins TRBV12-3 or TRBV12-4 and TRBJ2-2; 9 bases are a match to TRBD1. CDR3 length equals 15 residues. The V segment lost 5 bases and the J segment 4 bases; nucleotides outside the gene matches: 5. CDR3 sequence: CASSRWTGVTGELFF. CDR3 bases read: TGTGCCAGCAGTAGATGGACAGGGGTCACCGGGGAG.

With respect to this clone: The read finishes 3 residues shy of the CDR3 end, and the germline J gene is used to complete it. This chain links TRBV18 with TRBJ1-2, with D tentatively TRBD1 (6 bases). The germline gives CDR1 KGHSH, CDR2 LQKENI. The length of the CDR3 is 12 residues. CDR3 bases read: TGTGCCAGCTCACTAACAGGGAGCGAC. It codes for CASSLTGSD. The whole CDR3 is CASSLTGSDYTF.

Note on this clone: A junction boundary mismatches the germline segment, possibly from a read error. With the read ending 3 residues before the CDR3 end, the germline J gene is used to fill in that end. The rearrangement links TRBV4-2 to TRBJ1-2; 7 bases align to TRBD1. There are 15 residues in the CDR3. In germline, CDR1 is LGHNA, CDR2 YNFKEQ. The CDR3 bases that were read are TGCGCCAGCAGCCAACAACAGGGGACTTTCTATGGC. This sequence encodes CASSQQQGTFYG. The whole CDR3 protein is CASSQQQGTFYGYTF.

The CDR3 here is CASSSGGTYNEQFF. CDR3 bases read: TGTGCCAGCAGTAGCGGGGGGACCTACAATGAG. The gene calls are TRBV27 and TRBJ2-1; 9 bases agree with TRBD2. Sequencing ends 3 residues short of the CDR3 end; the germline J gene provides the rest. V dropped 5 bases and J dropped 2; count of bases not matched to a gene: 1. The CDR3 length is 14 residues. The germline V gene encodes CDR1 MNHEY and CDR2 SMNVEV (reference sequence).

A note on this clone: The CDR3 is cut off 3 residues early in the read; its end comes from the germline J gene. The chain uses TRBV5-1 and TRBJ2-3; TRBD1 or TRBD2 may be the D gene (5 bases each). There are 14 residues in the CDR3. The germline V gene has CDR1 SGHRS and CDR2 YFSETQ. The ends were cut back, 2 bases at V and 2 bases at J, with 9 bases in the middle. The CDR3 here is CASSFRGVTDTQYF. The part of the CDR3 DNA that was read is TGCGCCAGCAGCTTCAGAGGGGTCACAGATACG.

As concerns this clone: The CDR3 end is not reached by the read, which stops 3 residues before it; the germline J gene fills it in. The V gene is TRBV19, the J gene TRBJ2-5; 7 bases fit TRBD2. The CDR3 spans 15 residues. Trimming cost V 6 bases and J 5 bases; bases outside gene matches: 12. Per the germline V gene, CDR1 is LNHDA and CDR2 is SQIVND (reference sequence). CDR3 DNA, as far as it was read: TGTGCCAGTAGGGCCACGGAGGGGAGGGTGGAGACC. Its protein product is CASRATEGRVET. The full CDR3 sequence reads CASRATEGRVETQYF.

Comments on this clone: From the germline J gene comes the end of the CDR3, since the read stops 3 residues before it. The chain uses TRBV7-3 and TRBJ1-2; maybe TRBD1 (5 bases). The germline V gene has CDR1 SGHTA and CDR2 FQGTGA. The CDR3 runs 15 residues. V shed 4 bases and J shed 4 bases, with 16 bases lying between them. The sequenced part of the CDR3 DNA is TGTGCCAGCAGCTCAAGCGGGACTTCGGTCTATGGC. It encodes CASSSSGTSVYG. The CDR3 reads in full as CASSSSGTSVYGYTF.

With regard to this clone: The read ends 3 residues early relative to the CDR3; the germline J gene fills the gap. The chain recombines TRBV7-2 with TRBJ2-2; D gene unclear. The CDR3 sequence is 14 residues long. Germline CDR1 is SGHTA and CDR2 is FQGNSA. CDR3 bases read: TGTGCCAGCAGCTTAATCGGTCCAAATGAAAAG. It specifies CASSLIGPNEK. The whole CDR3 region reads CASSLIGPNEKLFF.

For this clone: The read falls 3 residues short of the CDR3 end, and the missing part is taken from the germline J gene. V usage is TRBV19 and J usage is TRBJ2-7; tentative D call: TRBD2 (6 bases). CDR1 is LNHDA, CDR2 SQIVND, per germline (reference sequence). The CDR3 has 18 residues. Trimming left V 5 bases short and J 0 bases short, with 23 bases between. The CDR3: CASSSAGPLLGPSYEQYF. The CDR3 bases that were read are TGTGCCAGTAGTTCCGCGGGGCCTCTCCTGGGGCCCTCCTACGAG.

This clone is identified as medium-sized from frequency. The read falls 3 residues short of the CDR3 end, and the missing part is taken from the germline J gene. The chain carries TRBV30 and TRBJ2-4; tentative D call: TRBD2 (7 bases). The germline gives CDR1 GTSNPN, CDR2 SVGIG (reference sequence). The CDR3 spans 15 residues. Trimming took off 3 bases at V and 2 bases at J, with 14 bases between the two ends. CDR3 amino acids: CAWRGAGAPKNIQYF. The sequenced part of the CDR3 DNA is TGTGCCTGGAGGGGGGCGGGAGCACCCAAAAACATT.

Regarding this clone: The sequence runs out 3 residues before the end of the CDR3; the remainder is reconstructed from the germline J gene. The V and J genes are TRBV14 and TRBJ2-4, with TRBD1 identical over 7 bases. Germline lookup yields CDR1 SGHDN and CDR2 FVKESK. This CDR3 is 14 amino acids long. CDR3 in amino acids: CASSQLQGNYGQYF. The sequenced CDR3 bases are TGTGCCAGCAGCCAATTACAGGGGAACTATGGT.

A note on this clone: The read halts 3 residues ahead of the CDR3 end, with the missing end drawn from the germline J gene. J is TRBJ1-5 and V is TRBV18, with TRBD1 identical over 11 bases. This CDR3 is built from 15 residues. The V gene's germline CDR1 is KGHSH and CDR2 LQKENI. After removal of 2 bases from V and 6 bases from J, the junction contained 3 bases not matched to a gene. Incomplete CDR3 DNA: TGTGCCAGCTCACCAGGGACAGGGGGGGGTCAGCCC. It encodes CASSPGTGGGQP. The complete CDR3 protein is CASSPGTGGGQPQHF.

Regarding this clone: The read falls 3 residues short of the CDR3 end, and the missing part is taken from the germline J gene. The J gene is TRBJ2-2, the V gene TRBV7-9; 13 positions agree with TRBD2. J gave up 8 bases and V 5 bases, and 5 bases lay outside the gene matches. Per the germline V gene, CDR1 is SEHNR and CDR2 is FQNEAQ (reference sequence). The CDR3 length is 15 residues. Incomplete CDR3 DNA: TGTGCCAGCAGCCCCCGGACTAGCGGGAGAGGGGAG. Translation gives CASSPRTSGRGE. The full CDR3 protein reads CASSPRTSGRGELFF.

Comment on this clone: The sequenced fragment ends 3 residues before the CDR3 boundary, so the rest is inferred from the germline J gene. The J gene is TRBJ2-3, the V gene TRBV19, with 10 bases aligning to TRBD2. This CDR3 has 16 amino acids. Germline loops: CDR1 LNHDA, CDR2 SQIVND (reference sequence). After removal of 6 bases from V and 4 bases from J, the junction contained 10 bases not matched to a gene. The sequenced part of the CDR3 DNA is TGTGCCAGTAGAAAGCCCAGCGGGGGGGCAGCAGATACG. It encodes CASRKPSGGAADT. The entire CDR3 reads CASRKPSGGAADTQYF. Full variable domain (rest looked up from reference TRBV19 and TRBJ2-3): DGGITQSPKYLFRKEGQNVTLSCEQNLNHDAMYWYRQDPGQGLRLIYYSQIVNDFQKGDIAEGYSVSREKKESFPLTVTSAQKNPTAFYLCASRKPSGGAADTQYFGPGTRLTVL.

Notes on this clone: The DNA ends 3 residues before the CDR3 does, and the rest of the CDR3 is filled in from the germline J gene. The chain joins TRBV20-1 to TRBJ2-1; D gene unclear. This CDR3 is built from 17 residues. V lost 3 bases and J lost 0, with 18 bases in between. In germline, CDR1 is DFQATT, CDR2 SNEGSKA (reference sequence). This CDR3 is CSARAPTAVSSYNEQFF. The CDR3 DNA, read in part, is TGCAGTGCTAGGGCCCCTACCGCGGTAAGCTCCTACAATGAG.

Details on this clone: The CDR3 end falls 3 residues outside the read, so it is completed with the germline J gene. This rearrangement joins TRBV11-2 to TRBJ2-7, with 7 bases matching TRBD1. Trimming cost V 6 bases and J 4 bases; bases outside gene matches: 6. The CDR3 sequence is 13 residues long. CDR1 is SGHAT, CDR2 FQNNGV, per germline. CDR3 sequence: CASSQGGAYEQYF. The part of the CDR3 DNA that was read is TGTGCCAGCAGTCAAGGGGGCGCGTACGAG.

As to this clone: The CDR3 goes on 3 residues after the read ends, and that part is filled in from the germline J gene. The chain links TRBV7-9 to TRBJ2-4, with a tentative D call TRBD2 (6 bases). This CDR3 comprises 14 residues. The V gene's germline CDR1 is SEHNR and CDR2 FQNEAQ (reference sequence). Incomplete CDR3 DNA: TGTGCCAGCACCTCCCCGGGACTCTACTATGGT. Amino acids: CASTSPGLYYG. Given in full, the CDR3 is CASTSPGLYYGQYF.

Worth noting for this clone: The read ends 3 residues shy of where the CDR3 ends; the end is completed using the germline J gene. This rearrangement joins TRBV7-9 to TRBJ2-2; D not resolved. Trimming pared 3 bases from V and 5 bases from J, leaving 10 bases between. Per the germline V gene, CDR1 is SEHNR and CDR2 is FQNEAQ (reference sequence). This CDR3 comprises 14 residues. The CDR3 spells CASSFQAQTGELFF. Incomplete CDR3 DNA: TGTGCCAGCAGCTTTCAGGCCCAGACCGGGGAG.

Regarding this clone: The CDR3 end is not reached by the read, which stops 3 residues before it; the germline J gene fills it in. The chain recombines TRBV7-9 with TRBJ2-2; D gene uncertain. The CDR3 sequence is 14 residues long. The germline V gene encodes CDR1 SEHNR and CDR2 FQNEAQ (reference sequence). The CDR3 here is CASSLAQANEKLFF. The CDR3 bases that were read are TGTGCCAGCAGCTTAGCGCAGGCTAATGAAAAG. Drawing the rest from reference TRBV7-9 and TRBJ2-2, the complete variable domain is DTGVSQNPRHKITKRGQNVTFRCDPISEHNRLYWYRQTLGQGPEFLTYFQNEAQLEKSRLLSDRFSAERPKGSFSTLEIQRTEQGDSAMYLCASSLAQANEKLFFGEGSRLTVL.

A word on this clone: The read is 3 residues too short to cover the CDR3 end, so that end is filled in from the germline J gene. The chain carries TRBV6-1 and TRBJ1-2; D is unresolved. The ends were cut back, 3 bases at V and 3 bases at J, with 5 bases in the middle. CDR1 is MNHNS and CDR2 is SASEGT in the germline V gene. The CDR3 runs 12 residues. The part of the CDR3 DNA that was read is TGTGCCAGCAGTGATTGGCACTATGGC. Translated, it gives CASSDWHYG. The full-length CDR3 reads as CASSDWHYGYTF.

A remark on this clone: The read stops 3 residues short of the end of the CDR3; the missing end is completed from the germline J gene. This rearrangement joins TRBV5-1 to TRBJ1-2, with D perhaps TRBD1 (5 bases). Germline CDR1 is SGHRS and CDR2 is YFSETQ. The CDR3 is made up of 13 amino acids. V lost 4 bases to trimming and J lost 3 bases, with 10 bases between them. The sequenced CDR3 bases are TGCGCCAGCAGCATTGACAGAGACTATGGC. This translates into CASSIDRDYG. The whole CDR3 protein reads CASSIDRDYGYTF.